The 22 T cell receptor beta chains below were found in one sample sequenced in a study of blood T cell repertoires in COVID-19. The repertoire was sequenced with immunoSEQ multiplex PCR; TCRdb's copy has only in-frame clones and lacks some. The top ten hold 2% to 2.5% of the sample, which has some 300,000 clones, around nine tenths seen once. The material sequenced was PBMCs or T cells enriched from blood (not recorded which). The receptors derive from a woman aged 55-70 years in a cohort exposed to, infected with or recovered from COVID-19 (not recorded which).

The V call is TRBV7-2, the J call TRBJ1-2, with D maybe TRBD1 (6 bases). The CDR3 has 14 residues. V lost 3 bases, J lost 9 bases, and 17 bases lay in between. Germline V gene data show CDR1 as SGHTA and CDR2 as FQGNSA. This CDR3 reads CASSFGRQERSYTF. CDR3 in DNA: TGTGCCAGCAGCTTCGGCCGACAGGAGAGAAGCTACACCTTC.

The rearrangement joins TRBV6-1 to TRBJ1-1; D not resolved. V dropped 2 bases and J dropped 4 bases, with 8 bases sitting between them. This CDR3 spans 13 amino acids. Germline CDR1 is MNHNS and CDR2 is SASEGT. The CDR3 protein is CASSEIRTTEAFF. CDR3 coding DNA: TGTGCCAGCAGTGAAATCAGAACCACTGAAGCTTTCTTT.

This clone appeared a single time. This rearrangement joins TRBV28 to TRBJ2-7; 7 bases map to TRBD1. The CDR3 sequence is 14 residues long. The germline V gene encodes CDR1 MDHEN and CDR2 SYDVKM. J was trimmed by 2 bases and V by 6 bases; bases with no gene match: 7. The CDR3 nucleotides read TGTGCCAGCAGGTCGACAGGGATTCCCTACGAGCAGTACTTC. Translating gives CASRSTGIPYEQYF.

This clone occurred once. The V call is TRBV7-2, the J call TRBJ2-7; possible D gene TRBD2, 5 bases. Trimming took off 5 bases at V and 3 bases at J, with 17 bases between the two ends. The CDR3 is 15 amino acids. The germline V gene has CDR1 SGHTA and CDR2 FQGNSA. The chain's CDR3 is CASSPTPGNHYEQYF. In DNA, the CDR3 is TGTGCCAGCAGCCCGACCCCCGGGAACCACTACGAGCAGTACTTC.

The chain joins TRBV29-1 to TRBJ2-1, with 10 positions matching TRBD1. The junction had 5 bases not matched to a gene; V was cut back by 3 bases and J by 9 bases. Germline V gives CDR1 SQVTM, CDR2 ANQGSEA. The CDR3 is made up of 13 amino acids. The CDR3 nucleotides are TGCAGCGTTGAGGGGACAGGGGACGTTGAGCAGTTCTTC. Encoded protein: CSVEGTGDVEQFF.

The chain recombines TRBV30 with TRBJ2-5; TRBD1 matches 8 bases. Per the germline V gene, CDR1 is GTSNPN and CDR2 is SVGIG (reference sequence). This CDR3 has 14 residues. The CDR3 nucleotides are TGTGCTGGCGACAGGGGTTTGGTCCAAGAGACCCAGTACTTC. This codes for CAGDRGLVQETQYF. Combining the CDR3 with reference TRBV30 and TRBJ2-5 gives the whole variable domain SQTIHQWPATLVQPVGSPLSLECTVEGTSNPNLYWYRQAAGRGLQLLFYSVGIGQISSEVPQNLSASRPQDRQFILSSKKLLLSDSGFYLCAGDRGLVQETQYFGPGTRLLVL.

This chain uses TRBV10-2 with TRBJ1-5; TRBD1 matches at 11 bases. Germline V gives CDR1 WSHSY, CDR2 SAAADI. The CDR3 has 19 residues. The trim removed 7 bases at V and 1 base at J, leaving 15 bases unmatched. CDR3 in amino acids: CASMPTPGTGGESNQPQHF. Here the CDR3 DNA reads TGCGCCAGCATGCCCACCCCCGGGACAGGGGGAGAGAGCAATCAGCCCCAGCATTTT.

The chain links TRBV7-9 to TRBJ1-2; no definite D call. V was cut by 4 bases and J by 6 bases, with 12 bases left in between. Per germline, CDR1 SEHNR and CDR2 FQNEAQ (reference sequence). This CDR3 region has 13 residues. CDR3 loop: CASSSPGGDGYTF. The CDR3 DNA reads TGTGCCAGCAGCTCCCCAGGCGGGGATGGCTACACCTTC.

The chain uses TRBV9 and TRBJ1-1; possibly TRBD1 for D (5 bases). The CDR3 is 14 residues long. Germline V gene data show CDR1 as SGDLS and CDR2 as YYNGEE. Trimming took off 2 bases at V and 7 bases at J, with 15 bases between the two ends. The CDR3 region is CASSVGGGTDEAFF. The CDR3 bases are TGTGCCAGCAGCGTCGGCGGGGGGACTGATGAAGCTTTCTTT.

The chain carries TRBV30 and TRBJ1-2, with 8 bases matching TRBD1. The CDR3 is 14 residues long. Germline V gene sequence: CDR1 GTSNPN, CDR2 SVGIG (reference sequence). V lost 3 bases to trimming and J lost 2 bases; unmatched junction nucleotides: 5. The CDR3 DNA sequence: TGTGCCTGGAGGCAACAGGGGGTGAACTATGGCTACACCTTC. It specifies CAWRQQGVNYGYTF.

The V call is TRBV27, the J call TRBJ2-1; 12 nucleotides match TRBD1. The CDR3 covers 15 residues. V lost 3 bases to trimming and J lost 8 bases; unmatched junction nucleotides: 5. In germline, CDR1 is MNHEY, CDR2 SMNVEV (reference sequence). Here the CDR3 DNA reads TGTGCCAGCAGTTTGGGGGACAGGGGGCTCGATGAGCAGTTCTTC. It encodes CASSLGDRGLDEQFF.

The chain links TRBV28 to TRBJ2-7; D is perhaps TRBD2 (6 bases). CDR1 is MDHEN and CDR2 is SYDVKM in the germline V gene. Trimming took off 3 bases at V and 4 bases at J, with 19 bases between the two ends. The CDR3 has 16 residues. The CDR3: CASSFSPRAGTYEQYF. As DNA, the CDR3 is TGTGCCAGCAGTTTCAGTCCGAGGGCGGGAACTTACGAGCAGTACTTC.

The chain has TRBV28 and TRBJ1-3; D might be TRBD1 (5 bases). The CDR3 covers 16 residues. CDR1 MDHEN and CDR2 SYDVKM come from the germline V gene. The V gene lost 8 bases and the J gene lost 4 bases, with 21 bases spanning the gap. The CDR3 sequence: CASGPTGGKGGNTIYF. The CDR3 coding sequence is TGTGCCAGCGGACCCACCGGGGGGAAGGGGGGAAACACCATATATTTT.

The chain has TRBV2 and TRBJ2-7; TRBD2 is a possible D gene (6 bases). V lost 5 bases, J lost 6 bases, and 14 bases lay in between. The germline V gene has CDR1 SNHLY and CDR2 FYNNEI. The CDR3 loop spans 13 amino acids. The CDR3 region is CASSPLWRGEQYF. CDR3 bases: TGTGCCAGCAGTCCCCTCTGGAGGGGCGAGCAGTACTTC.

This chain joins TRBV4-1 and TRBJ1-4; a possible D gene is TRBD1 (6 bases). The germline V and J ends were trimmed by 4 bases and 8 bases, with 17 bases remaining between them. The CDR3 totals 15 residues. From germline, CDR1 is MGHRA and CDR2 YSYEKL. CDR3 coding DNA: TGCGCCAGCAGCCCCCGCCAGGGGAAGAAAGAAAAACTGTTTTTT. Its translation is CASSPRQGKKEKLFF.

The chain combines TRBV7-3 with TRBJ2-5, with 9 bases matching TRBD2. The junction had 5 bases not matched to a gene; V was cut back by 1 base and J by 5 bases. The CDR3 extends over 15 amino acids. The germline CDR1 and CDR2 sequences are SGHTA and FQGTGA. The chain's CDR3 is CASSLNSGSMETQYF. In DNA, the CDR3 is TGTGCCAGCAGCTTAAATAGCGGGAGCATGGAGACCCAGTACTTC.

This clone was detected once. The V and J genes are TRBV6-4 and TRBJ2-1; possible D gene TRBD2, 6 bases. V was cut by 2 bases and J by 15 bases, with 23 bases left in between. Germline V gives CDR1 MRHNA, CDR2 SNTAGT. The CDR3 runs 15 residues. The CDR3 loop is CASSDEQGEQRARFF. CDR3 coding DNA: TGTGCCAGCAGTGACGAGCAAGGCGAACAGCGGGCGAGGTTCTTC.

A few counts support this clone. CDR3 DNA sequence: TGCAGTGCTAGTCCAGCTAGCGAGACCTACGAGCAGTACTTC. Translating it yields CSASPASETYEQYF. This chain joins TRBV20-1 and TRBJ2-7; tentative D call: TRBD2 (6 bases). CDR3 length equals 14 residues. The germline CDR1 and CDR2 sequences are DFQATT and SNEGSKA (reference sequence). The V end lost 3 bases, the J end lost 2 bases, and 14 bases lay between the germline ends.

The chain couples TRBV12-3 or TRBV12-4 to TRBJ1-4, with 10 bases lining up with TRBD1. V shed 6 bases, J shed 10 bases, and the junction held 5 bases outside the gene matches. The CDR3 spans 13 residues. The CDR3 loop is CASSAGQGRKLFF. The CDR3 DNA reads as TGTGCCAGCAGCGCGGGACAGGGGAGAAAACTGTTTTTT.

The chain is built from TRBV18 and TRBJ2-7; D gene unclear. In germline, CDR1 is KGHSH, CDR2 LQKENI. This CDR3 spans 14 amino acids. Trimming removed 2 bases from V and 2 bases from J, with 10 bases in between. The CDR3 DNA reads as TGTGCCAGCTCACCAGAGGTATATACCTACGAGCAGTACTTC. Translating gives CASSPEVYTYEQYF. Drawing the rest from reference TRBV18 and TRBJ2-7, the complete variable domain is NAGVMQNPRHLVRRRGQEARLRCSPMKGHSHVYWYRQLPEEGLKFMVYLQKENIIDESGMPKERFSAEFPKEGPSILRIQQVVRGDSAAYFCASSPEVYTYEQYFGPGTRLTVT.

This CDR3 reads CASRLPGSSPLHF. The CDR3 DNA sequence: TGTGCCAGCAGGTTGCCGGGTAGTTCACCCCTCCACTTT. The chain carries TRBV27 and TRBJ1-6; D remains ambiguous. Looked up from germline, CDR1 is MNHEY and CDR2 is SMNVEV (reference sequence). This CDR3 has 13 amino acids. The V and J ends lost 6 bases and 9 bases respectively, with 12 bases between them.

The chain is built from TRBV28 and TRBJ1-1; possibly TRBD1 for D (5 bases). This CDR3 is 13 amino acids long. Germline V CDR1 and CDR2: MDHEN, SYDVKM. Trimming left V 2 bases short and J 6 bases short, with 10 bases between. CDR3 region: CASSLGALAEAFF. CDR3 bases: TGTGCCAGCAGTTTAGGGGCACTGGCTGAAGCTTTCTTT.